This T cell receptor (beta chain) is from a study of technical replicates of blood from a few donors. Assay: immunoSEQ multiplex PCR; the TCRdb copy retains only in-frame clones and omits some. The sample contains around 14,000 clones, about four fifths of which appear only once. Germline assignment: CDR1 MNHEY and CDR2 SMNVEV (reference sequence). CDR3 size: 13 residues. V dropped 4 bases and J dropped 0 bases, with 7 bases sitting between them. The source material was PBMCs. This TCR was sampled from a human donor in good health. The chain uses TRBV27 and TRBJ2-7; the D is unclear. Here the CDR3 reads CASSWAPSYEQYF. The CDR3 nucleotides are TGTGCCAGCAGTTGGGCCCCCTCCTACGAGCAGTACTTC.